The clone carrying this T cell receptor (beta chain) has just one count. Its antigen remains unidentified. The sample belongs to a study of cytomegalovirus exposure and HLA in healthy donors. General study results and limits: There were 150 to 200 TCR beta chains listed as cytomegalovirus-associated. Follow-up analysis later connected one missense variant in DCLRE1C with trimming of TCR beta V- and J-genes. The study found most TCR sequences rare, yet found some public TCRs in many donors.

Germline V CDR1 and CDR2: MNHEY, SVGAGI. The CDR3 spans 13 residues. V was shortened by 3 bases and J by 3 bases, with 8 bases between the two germline ends. PCR used 60 Vbeta primers and 13 Jbeta primers. TCRdb's copy holds only in-frame clones and misses some; the assay was immunoSEQ multiplex PCR. The sample consists of approximately 140,000 clones, approximately 71% of them appearing once. Material for sequencing was PBMCs. This clonotype was obtained from a man aged 40-49 years in good health and CMV-seronegative. The chain has TRBV6-5 and TRBJ1-1; no firm D call. CDR3 in amino acids: CASSYNEDTEAFF. CDR3 in DNA: TGTGCCAGCAGTTATAATGAGGACACTGAAGCTTTCTTT.